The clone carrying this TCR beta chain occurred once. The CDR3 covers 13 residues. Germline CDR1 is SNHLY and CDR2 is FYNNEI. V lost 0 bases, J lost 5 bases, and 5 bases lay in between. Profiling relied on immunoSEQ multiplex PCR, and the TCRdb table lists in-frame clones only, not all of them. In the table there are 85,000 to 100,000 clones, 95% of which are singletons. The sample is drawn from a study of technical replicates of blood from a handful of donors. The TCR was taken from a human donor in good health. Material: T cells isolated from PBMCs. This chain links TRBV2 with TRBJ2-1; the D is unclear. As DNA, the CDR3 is TGTGCCAGCAGTGAAGCAAGCCACAATGAGCAGTTCTTC. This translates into CASSEASHNEQFF. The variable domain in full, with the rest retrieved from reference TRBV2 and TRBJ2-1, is EPEVTQTPSHQVTQMGQEVILRCVPISNHLYFYWYRQILGQKVEFLVSFYNNEISEKSEIFDDQFSVERPDGSNFTLKIRSTKLEDSAMYFCASSEASHNEQFFGPGTRLTVL.